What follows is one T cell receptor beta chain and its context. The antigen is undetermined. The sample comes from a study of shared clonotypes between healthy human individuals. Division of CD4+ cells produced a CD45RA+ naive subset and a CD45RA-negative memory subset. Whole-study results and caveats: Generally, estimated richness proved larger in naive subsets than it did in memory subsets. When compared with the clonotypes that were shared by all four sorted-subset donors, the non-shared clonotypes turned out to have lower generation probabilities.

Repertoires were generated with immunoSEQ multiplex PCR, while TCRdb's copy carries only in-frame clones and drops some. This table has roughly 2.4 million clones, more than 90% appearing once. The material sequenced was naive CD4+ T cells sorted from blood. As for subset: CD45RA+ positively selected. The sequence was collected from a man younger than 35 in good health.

This CDR3 reads CASSTGGRTDTQYF. CDR3 DNA: TGCGCCAGCAGCACGGGGGGCCGCACAGATACGCAGTATTTT. The rearrangement links TRBV5-1 to TRBJ2-3; D possibly corresponds to TRBD2 (7 bases). V dropped 4 bases and J dropped 1 base, with 10 bases sitting between them. The CDR3 is made up of 14 amino acids. Germline V lookup: CDR1 SGHRS, CDR2 YFSETQ.